These 28 T cell receptor beta chains came from one sample sequenced in a study of cytomegalovirus exposure and HLA in healthy donors. It was with 60 Vbeta and 13 Jbeta primers that the PCR ran. TCRdb keeps only in-frame clones here, not all; method: immunoSEQ multiplex PCR. The data hold 96,000 or so clones, with about 70% observed a single time. Source material: PBMCs. The source is a female donor in good health and CMV-seropositive.

V is TRBV6-6 and J is TRBJ2-7; 7 bases align to TRBD1. The CDR3 contains 15 residues. The V and J ends lost 7 bases and 11 bases, in that order; junction bases with no gene match: 20. CDR1 and CDR2 (germline): MNHNY, SVGAGI (reference sequence). The CDR3 is CASTRRQGERGSEYF. The CDR3, as DNA: TGTGCCAGCACCCGACGACAGGGAGAGAGGGGTAGTGAGTACTTC.

This clone appeared once. The rearrangement links TRBV9 to TRBJ2-1, with a weak D call TRBD1 (6 bases). The V and J ends lost 4 bases and 7 bases respectively, with 15 bases between them. From germline, CDR1 is SGDLS and CDR2 YYNGEE. The CDR3 is made up of 14 amino acids. The CDR3 reads CASSRRPGVNEQFF. CDR3 DNA: TGTGCCAGCAGCAGACGCCCAGGGGTGAATGAGCAGTTCTTC.

J is TRBJ2-3 and V is TRBV4-3; TRBD2 is a possible D gene (5 bases). Germline V gene data show CDR1 as LGHNA and CDR2 as YSLEER. The CDR3 has 13 amino acids. The ends were cut back, 1 base at V and 6 bases at J, with 8 bases in the middle. CDR3 in amino acids: CASSQARRDTQYF. CDR3 DNA: TGCGCCAGCAGCCAAGCACGGAGGGATACGCAGTATTTT.

This chain connects TRBV10-1 to TRBJ2-7; 9 bases are a match to TRBD2. The CDR3 sequence is 16 residues long. Germline V gives CDR1 WNHNN, CDR2 SYGVQD (reference sequence). Losses at the gene ends were 0 bases for V and 9 bases for J; bases not matched to a gene: 12. The CDR3 coding sequence is TGCGCCAGCAGTGAGTCGCGTAGCGGGGGCCTCCGGAGGCAGTACTTC. Protein product: CASSESRSGGLRRQYF.

This chain's CDR3 is CASSQDKGTGPKETQYF. The DNA for the CDR3 is TGTGCCAGCAGCCAAGATAAGGGGACAGGGCCCAAAGAGACCCAGTACTTC. The V gene is TRBV4-2, the J gene TRBJ2-5, with TRBD1 matching over 9 bases. The CDR3 sequence is 17 residues long. Germline CDR1 is LGHNA and CDR2 is YNFKEQ. The trim removed 0 bases at V and 3 bases at J, leaving 8 bases unmatched.

This clone was detected only a few times. This chain connects TRBV4-2 to TRBJ2-7; the match to TRBD2 covers 9 bases. The CDR3 length is 16 residues. Germline assignment: CDR1 LGHNA and CDR2 YNFKEQ. J was trimmed by 4 bases and V by 4 bases; bases with no gene match: 11. CDR3 nucleotide sequence: TGTGCCAGCAGCCCCCTGGTAGCGGGGGTTCATTACGAGCAGTACTTC. Protein sequence: CASSPLVAGVHYEQYF.

The chain uses TRBV15 and TRBJ2-1; a weak D match, TRBD2 (5 bases). CDR1 LNHNV and CDR2 YYDKDF come from the germline V gene (reference sequence). Deletions cut 1 base from V and 5 bases from J, with 12 bases between. The CDR3 length is 15 residues. CDR3 region: CATSRVRSGHNEQFF. Written as DNA, the CDR3 is TGTGCCACCAGCAGAGTCCGGAGCGGACACAATGAGCAGTTCTTC.

The chain uses TRBV6-1 and TRBJ2-1, with D possibly matching TRBD1 (5 bases). Germline lookup yields CDR1 MNHNS and CDR2 SASEGT. This CDR3 has 15 residues. Trimming took 3 bases from V and 8 from J, leaving 17 bases between them. CDR3 amino acids: CASSEAGNDWYEQFF. The DNA for the CDR3 is TGTGCCAGCAGTGAGGCAGGGAACGATTGGTATGAGCAGTTCTTC.

V is TRBV14 and J is TRBJ2-7; 10 nucleotides agree with TRBD1. The length of the CDR3 is 14 residues. From germline, CDR1 is SGHDN and CDR2 FVKESK. After removal of 2 bases from V and 4 bases from J, the junction contained 2 bases not matched to a gene. The CDR3 protein is CASSQRTGGYEQYF. In DNA, the CDR3 is TGTGCCAGCAGCCAAAGGACAGGGGGTTACGAGCAGTACTTC.

The V and J genes are TRBV28 and TRBJ1-2; the match to TRBD1 covers 8 bases. The CDR3 is 16 residues long. Trimming cost V 2 bases and J 4 bases; bases outside gene matches: 9. CDR1 is MDHEN, CDR2 SYDVKM, per germline. The CDR3, as DNA: TGTGCCAGCAGTTTAGCGGGGGGGGGACAGGTCTATGGCTACACCTTC. It yields the protein CASSLAGGGQVYGYTF.

This clone was detected once. The chain has TRBV5-4 and TRBJ1-2; 10 bases agree with TRBD1. Germline V gene data show CDR1 as SGHNT and CDR2 as YYREEE (reference sequence). This CDR3 is 13 amino acids long. V was pared by 4 bases and J by 6 bases, with 3 bases of the junction left unmatched. DNA of the CDR3: TGTGCCAGCAGCGTAGGGACAGGGGATGGCTACACCTTC. Its protein is CASSVGTGDGYTF.

The chain employs TRBV6-1 and TRBJ1-5, with 7 positions matching TRBD1. Trimming at V came to 7 bases and at J to 5 bases, leaving 8 bases not matched to a gene. Germline CDR1 is MNHNS and CDR2 is SASEGT. The CDR3 extends over 14 amino acids. This CDR3 reads CASTHDRDHQPQHF. Written as DNA, the CDR3 is TGTGCCAGCACTCATGACAGGGACCATCAGCCCCAGCATTTT.

The CDR3: CASSLMQDMNTEAFF. CDR3 DNA: TGTGCCAGCAGCTTAATGCAGGATATGAACACTGAAGCTTTCTTT. V gene TRBV7-3 combines with J gene TRBJ1-1; D is unclear. Per the germline V gene, CDR1 is SGHTA and CDR2 is FQGTGA. V was shortened by 1 base and J by 0 bases, with 9 bases between the two germline ends. The CDR3 spans 15 residues.

This sequence joins TRBV6-6 and TRBJ2-7; D call uncertain. Trimming left V 0 bases short and J 3 bases short, with 6 bases between. The CDR3 has 13 residues. The germline V gene has CDR1 MNHNY and CDR2 SVGAGI (reference sequence). For the CDR3, the DNA is TGTGCCAGCAGTTACTCGGGCAGCTACGAGCAGTACTTC. Its protein product is CASSYSGSYEQYF.

J is TRBJ2-7 and V is TRBV5-4; 12 bases are a match to TRBD1. CDR3 size: 13 residues. Germline CDR1 and CDR2: SGHNT and YYREEE (reference sequence). Germline trimming cut 4 bases from V and 6 bases from J; bases unmatched to any gene: 2. Here the CDR3 DNA reads TGTGCCAGCAGCGGGGACAGGGGGCGCGAGCAGTACTTC. It specifies CASSGDRGREQYF.

This chain connects TRBV4-3 to TRBJ2-7, with D perhaps TRBD2 (6 bases). The CDR3 is 19 residues long. Germline V gene lookup returns CDR1 LGHNA and CDR2 YSLEER. V was shortened by 0 bases and J by 3 bases, with 24 bases between the two germline ends. CDR3 sequence (DNA): TGCGCCAGCAGCCAAGAGTATGGCATAGGTCTAAGCGGGTACTACGAGCAGTACTTC. Encoded protein: CASSQEYGIGLSGYYEQYF.

This clone was counted a few times. V gene TRBV28 combines with J gene TRBJ2-3; 7 bases agree with TRBD2. V shed 4 bases and J 0 bases; nucleotides not matched to a gene: 4. This CDR3 has 15 amino acids. The germline V gene has CDR1 MDHEN and CDR2 SYDVKM. CDR3 residues: CASSSLSGSTDTQYF. Here the CDR3 DNA reads TGTGCCAGCAGTTCCCTTAGCGGGAGCACAGATACGCAGTATTTT.

The V call is TRBV6-5, the J call TRBJ2-3; D possibly corresponds to TRBD1 (5 bases). The germline V and J ends were trimmed by 6 bases and 3 bases, with 16 bases remaining between them. This CDR3 has 15 amino acids. The germline V gene has CDR1 MNHEY and CDR2 SVGAGI. CDR3 sequence reads: CASREWGRSTDTQYF. CDR3 nucleotides: TGTGCCAGCAGGGAATGGGGCAGGTCAACAGATACGCAGTATTTT.

J is TRBJ1-5 and V is TRBV7-2, with TRBD1 matching over 7 bases. Trimming cost V 4 bases and J 2 bases; bases outside gene matches: 5. CDR1 SGHTA and CDR2 FQGNSA come from the germline V gene. The CDR3 sequence is 15 residues long. Written as DNA, the CDR3 is TGTGCCAGCAGCTCAGGGGGGAATGGCAATCAGCCCCAGCATTTT. This sequence encodes CASSSGGNGNQPQHF.

This rearrangement joins TRBV28 to TRBJ1-2, with a weak D call TRBD1 (5 bases). V was cut by 6 bases and J by 3 bases, with 17 bases left in between. This CDR3 has 15 amino acids. Looked up from germline, CDR1 is MDHEN and CDR2 is SYDVKM. The CDR3 is CASSPRGSPHYGYTF. In DNA form, the CDR3 reads TGTGCCAGCAGCCCCCGGGGGTCCCCCCACTATGGCTACACCTTC.

This chain joins TRBV10-3 and TRBJ1-1; 9 bases align to TRBD1. The CDR3 sequence is 15 residues long. V lost 2 bases and J lost 6; bases outside the gene matches: 7. Germline lookup yields CDR1 ENHRY and CDR2 SYGVKD. The CDR3 spells CAISEARTGAAEAFF. CDR3 sequence (DNA): TGTGCCATCAGTGAGGCTCGGACAGGGGCCGCTGAAGCTTTCTTT.

The count of this clone is one. This chain connects TRBV15 to TRBJ2-1; 8 bases are a match to TRBD1. There are 14 residues in the CDR3. Trimming cost V 5 bases and J 7 bases; bases outside gene matches: 7. The germline V gene has CDR1 LNHNV and CDR2 YYDKDF (reference sequence). Here the CDR3 DNA reads TGTGCCACCAGCGGCGGGACAGGTCGTAATGAGCAGTTCTTC. This encodes CATSGGTGRNEQFF.

This chain links TRBV25-1 with TRBJ2-3, with TRBD1 matching over 7 bases. The germline V gene has CDR1 MGHDK and CDR2 SYGVNS. This CDR3 spans 15 amino acids. The trim removed 6 bases at V and 9 bases at J, leaving 15 bases unmatched. The CDR3 loop is CASSSDRAQVRTQYF. CDR3 nucleotide sequence: TGTGCCAGCAGCTCCGACAGGGCCCAAGTCAGAACGCAGTATTTT.

The chain recombines TRBV11-2 with TRBJ2-1; 7 bases line up with TRBD2. Germline V gene data show CDR1 as SGHAT and CDR2 as FQNNGV. With 2 bases clipped from V and 7 bases from J, the junction kept 8 bases outside the gene matches. The CDR3 length is 15 residues. The CDR3 protein is CASSLWGGPGNEQFF. The CDR3 nucleotides are TGTGCCAGCAGCTTATGGGGAGGGCCAGGGAATGAGCAGTTCTTC.

V is TRBV6-5 and J is TRBJ1-2; D is perhaps TRBD1 (5 bases). CDR3 size: 13 residues. CDR1 is MNHEY, CDR2 SVGAGI, per germline. V gave up 4 bases and J gave up 8 bases, with 14 bases separating them. CDR3 nucleotide sequence: TGTGCCAGCAGTTCCGGGGGAGTAAGGGGCTACACCTTC. Amino acids: CASSSGGVRGYTF.

In regard to this clone: This specimen includes other DNA sequences encoding the same CDR3. The chain carries TRBV5-4 and TRBJ2-6; TRBD1 might be the D (5 bases). The V end lost 5 bases, the J end lost 0 bases, and 18 bases lay between the germline ends. Germline V gives CDR1 SGHNT, CDR2 YYREEE (reference sequence). The length of the CDR3 is 18 residues. The CDR3 spells CASSKGPDLNSGANVLTF. In nucleotides, the CDR3 is TGTGCCAGCAGTAAGGGGCCTGATCTAAACTCTGGGGCCAACGTCCTGACTTTC.

This chain links TRBV30 with TRBJ2-5; 8 bases fit TRBD2. This CDR3 has 13 residues. The germline CDR1 and CDR2 sequences are GTSNPN and SVGIG (reference sequence). V lost 5 bases to trimming and J lost 2 bases; unmatched junction nucleotides: 4. DNA for the CDR3: TGTGCCTGGCGGGGGGGAGGGCAAGAGACCCAGTACTTC. Translated: CAWRGGGQETQYF.

This chain links TRBV2 with TRBJ2-2; 9 nucleotides align to TRBD1. Germline V gene lookup returns CDR1 SNHLY and CDR2 FYNNEI. Trimming took 6 bases from V and 6 from J; bases not matched to a gene: 5. This CDR3 comprises 14 residues. Here the CDR3 DNA reads TGTGCCAGCAGCGGACAGGGGAGGGCCGGGGAGCTGTTTTTT. Translated: CASSGQGRAGELFF.